This T cell receptor beta chain was captured in a study of shared clonotypes between healthy human individuals. Method: immunoSEQ multiplex PCR; TCRdb's copy keeps in-frame clones and lacks some. Seen here are some 2,000,000 clones, 95% observed once, and the top ten hold more than 0.1%. CDR3 length: 15 residues. V lost 5 bases, J lost 2 bases, and 15 bases lay in between. Germline V gene sequence: CDR1 SNHLY, CDR2 FYNNEI. The gene calls are TRBV2 and TRBJ1-1; D not certain. The sample was naive CD4+ T cells sorted from blood. Subset: CD45RA+ positively selected. The receptor was isolated from a man younger than 30 in good health. DNA of the CDR3: TGTGCCAGCAGTCGGGCGGCCGGACCCAACACTGAAGCTTTCTTT. This gives the protein CASSRAAGPNTEAFF.